The rows below give T cell receptor beta chains drawn from one sample of a study of T cell changes during pregnancy in multiple sclerosis. The table came from immunoSEQ multiplex PCR; TCRdb's copy has only in-frame clones and leaves some out. The profile shows about 60,000 clones, roughly nine tenths of them singletons. The material was CD4+ T cells from peripheral blood mononuclear cells, obtained in the first trimester of pregnancy. These receptors came from a female donor with multiple sclerosis, enrolled in a pregnancy study. Each CDR3 is given with its conserved first and last residue. Each record gives: D gene, clone size, J gene, V gene, CDR3 protein, CDR3 DNA. The D gene is left open where the match is weak. Expanded clones get a size class; other rows say once, few or many, or leave the size out.

TRBD1,.,TRBJ1-4,TRBV4-1,CASSQVGTGGEKLFF,TGCGCCAGCAGCCAAGTCGGGACAGGGGGAGAAAAACTGTTTTTT
.,.,TRBJ1-1,TRBV15,CATSRDPAGAGTEAFF,TGTGCCACCAGCAGAGATCCAGCAGGGGCGGGCACTGAAGCTTTCTTT
.,.,TRBJ1-1,TRBV29-1,CSVTRGNGNTEAFF,TGCAGCGTGACCAGGGGAAATGGGAACACTGAAGCTTTCTTT
.,.,TRBJ1-5,TRBV15,CATSRYTVINQPQHF,TGTGCCACCAGCAGATATACAGTGATCAATCAGCCCCAGCATTTT
.,.,TRBJ2-5,TRBV7-9,CASSVLLLGGWETQYF,TGTGCCAGCAGCGTACTTCTCCTCGGGGGATGGGAGACCCAGTACTTC
.,.,TRBJ1-2,TRBV30,CAWLAGVLGYTF,TGTGCCTGGCTCGCAGGGGTTTTGGGCTACACCTTC
.,.,TRBJ2-5,TRBV15,CATSRDGQRQETQYF,TGTGCCACCAGCAGAGATGGGCAACGTCAAGAGACCCAGTACTTC
.,once,TRBJ1-2,TRBV23-1,CASSQRTRGYGYTF,TGCGCCAGCAGTCAACGAACCCGAGGCTATGGCTACACCTTC
TRBD1,.,TRBJ2-3,TRBV29-1,CSVDGQGKGTQYF,TGCAGCGTTGATGGACAGGGTAAAGGTACGCAGTATTTT
.,few,TRBJ1-6,TRBV2,CASSEPQGFYNSPLHF,TGTGCCAGCAGTGAACCCCAGGGGTTCTATAATTCACCCCTCCACTTT
TRBD2,.,TRBJ2-3,TRBV27,CASSTQWWAGGADTQYF,TGTGCCAGCAGTACCCAATGGTGGGCGGGGGGGGCAGATACGCAGTATTTT
.,.,TRBJ2-1,TRBV27,CASSLSRVEQFF,TGTGCCAGCAGTTTATCTCGGGTTGAGCAGTTCTTC
TRBD1,.,TRBJ1-2,TRBV29-1,CSVAMTGASGYTF,TGCAGCGTTGCTATGACAGGGGCAAGCGGCTACACCTTC
.,.,TRBJ1-1,TRBV4-3,CASSRDIGAAEAFF,TGCGCCAGCAGCCGAGACATTGGGGCCGCTGAAGCTTTCTTT
TRBD2,.,TRBJ2-1,TRBV5-5,CASSLLAGGLGGNEQFF,TGTGCCAGCAGCCTACTAGCGGGGGGGCTCGGAGGCAATGAGCAGTTCTTC
TRBD1,.,TRBJ1-2,TRBV19,CASSIDATGSGYGYTF,TGTGCCAGTAGTATAGATGCGACAGGGTCTGGCTATGGCTACACCTTC
.,.,TRBJ2-7,TRBV5-1,CASSLRPGTGRLYEQYF,TGCGCCAGCAGCTTGAGGCCCGGGACCGGGAGACTCTACGAGCAGTACTTC
.,.,TRBJ1-3,TRBV7-8,CASSQQGWNTIYF,TGTGCCAGCAGCCAACAGGGTTGGAACACCATATATTTT
.,.,TRBJ1-4,TRBV4-1,CASSQAGQSGNEKLFF,TGCGCCAGCAGCCAAGCCGGACAGTCTGGTAATGAAAAACTGTTTTTT
.,.,TRBJ2-1,TRBV9,CASSVVLPGGHNEQFF,TGTGCCAGCAGCGTAGTTCTCCCGGGGGGCCACAATGAGCAGTTCTTC
TRBD1,.,TRBJ2-7,TRBV5-1,CASSPQGQGKNEQYF,TGCGCCAGCAGCCCCCAGGGACAGGGGAAGAACGAGCAGTACTTC
TRBD2,.,TRBJ2-2,TRBV6-5,CASNLRRGGHGELFF,TGTGCCAGCAACCTCCGGCGGGGGGGTCACGGGGAGCTGTTTTTT
TRBD1,.,TRBJ2-7,TRBV18,CASSPLETGVEQYF,TGTGCCAGCTCACCACTCGAGACAGGGGTCGAGCAGTACTTC
TRBD2,.,TRBJ2-5,TRBV5-4,CASSPTSGGWETQYF,TGTGCCAGCAGCCCCACTAGCGGGGGGTGGGAGACCCAGTACTTC
.,.,TRBJ2-2,TRBV7-3,CASSLAAISNTGELFF,TGTGCCAGCAGCTTAGCGGCCATTTCGAACACCGGGGAGCTGTTTTTT
.,.,TRBJ2-1,TRBV10-3,CAIGPDRIDEQFF,TGTGCCATCGGACCCGACAGGATCGATGAGCAGTTCTTC